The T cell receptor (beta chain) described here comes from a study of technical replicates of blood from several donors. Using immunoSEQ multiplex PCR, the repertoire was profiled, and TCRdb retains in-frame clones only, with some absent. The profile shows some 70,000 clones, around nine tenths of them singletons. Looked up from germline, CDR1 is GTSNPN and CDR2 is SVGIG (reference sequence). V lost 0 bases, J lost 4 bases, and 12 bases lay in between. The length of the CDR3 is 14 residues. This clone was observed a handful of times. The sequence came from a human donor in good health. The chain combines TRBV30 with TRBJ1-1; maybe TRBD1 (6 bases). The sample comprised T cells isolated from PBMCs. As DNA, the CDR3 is TGTGCCTGGAGTGTAGGGGGGGGGATCACTGAAGCTTTCTTT. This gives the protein CAWSVGGGITEAFF. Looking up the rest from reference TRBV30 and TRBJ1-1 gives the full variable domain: SQTIHQWPATLVQPVGSPLSLECTVEGTSNPNLYWYRQAAGRGLQLLFYSVGIGQISSEVPQNLSASRPQDRQFILSSKKLLLSDSGFYLCAWSVGGGITEAFFGQGTRLTVV.